The rows below give T cell receptor beta chains drawn from one sample of a study of response to subunit inactivated influenza vaccine. TCRdb passed the RT-PCR reads through MiXCR, listing each CDR3 protein once. Of 650,000 to 850,000 distinct CDR3 sequences in the sample, approximately 15% were seen once. Sequences were derived from PBMCs from blood, sampled roughly 2 weeks before vaccination. The receptors come from a man aged 50 to 59 who received an inactivated influenza vaccine. CDR3s include the opening cysteine and the closing phenylalanine or tryptophan. A D gene is named only where the DNA matches it firmly. Clone size, where shown, is once, few, many, or a class for clones that have expanded.

cdr3_length	v_call	d_call	clone_size	j_call	cdr3_aa	cdr3_nt
17	TRBV6-5	TRBD1	-	TRBJ1-5	CASSYVSGQGANQPQHF	TGTGCCAGCAGTTACGTTTCGGGACAGGGGGCGAATCAGCCCCAGCATTTT
14	TRBV7-9	-	few	TRBJ2-7	CASSPRKGNNEQYF	TGTGCCAGCAGCCCCCGTAAGGGGAATAACGAGCAGTACTTC
14	TRBV5-1	-	-	TRBJ2-7	CASSDRRRPYEQYF	TGCGCCAGCAGCGACCGGAGACGGCCCTACGAGCAGTACTTC
12	TRBV4-3	-	-	TRBJ1-2	CASSQWGGSYTF	TGCGCCAGCAGCCAGTGGGGCGGTAGCTACACCTTC
15	TRBV7-8	TRBD1	many	TRBJ2-7	CASSLADRGPYEQYF	TGTGCCAGCAGCTTAGCAGACAGGGGACCCTACGAGCAGTACTTC
14	TRBV2	-	-	TRBJ2-1	CASSGLLDSREQFF	TGTGCCAGCAGTGGCCTGCTGGACAGTCGCGAGCAGTTCTTC
13	TRBV5-1	-	-	TRBJ2-7	CASSLWGEDEQYF	TGCGCCAGCAGCTTGTGGGGGGAGGACGAGCAGTACTTC
15	TRBV7-9	TRBD1	few	TRBJ1-1	CASSFLGQGNTEAFF	TGTGCCAGCAGCTTCCTCGGACAGGGGAACACTGAAGCTTTCTTT
18	TRBV24-1	TRBD2	few	TRBJ2-3	CATSDRPGLAENTDTQYF	TGTGCCACCAGTGATAGACCGGGACTAGCGGAGAACACAGATACGCAGTATTTT
13	TRBV7-9	TRBD2	-	TRBJ2-3	CAAAGFGTDTQYF	TGTGCCGCAGCGGGGTTTGGCACAGATACGCAGTATTTT
14	TRBV5-8	-	few	TRBJ2-1	CASSLSLAIGEQFF	TGTGCCAGCAGCTTAAGCCTAGCGATAGGTGAGCAGTTCTTC
14	TRBV18	TRBD1	few	TRBJ1-3	CASSPRQGGNTIYF	TGTGCCAGCTCACCCCGACAGGGTGGAAACACCATATATTTT
15	TRBV10-3	-	-	TRBJ1-3	CAIRDRPPSGNTIYF	TGTGCCATCAGGGACAGACCACCCTCTGGAAACACCATATATTTT
15	TRBV6-2/TRBV6-3	-	-	TRBJ2-7	CASSYAGPPRDEQYF	TGTGCCAGCAGTTACGCAGGACCGCCAAGGGACGAGCAGTACTTC
13	TRBV20-1	-	-	TRBJ2-7	CSARGFFSYEQYF	TGCAGTGCTAGAGGTTTCTTTTCCTACGAGCAGTACTTC
16	TRBV9	-	-	TRBJ2-5	CASSVGVHTTQETQYF	TGTGCCAGCAGCGTAGGGGTCCACACGACTCAAGAGACCCAGTACTTC
15	TRBV12-3/TRBV12-4	-	-	TRBJ1-4	CASSLSRILRGKLFF	TGTGCCAGCAGTTTAAGTAGAATACTTCGGGGAAAACTGTTTTTT
15	TRBV5-4	-	few	TRBJ2-2	CASSFSQGTTGELFF	TGTGCCAGCAGCTTTTCACAGGGGACTACCGGGGAGCTGTTTTTT
14	TRBV2	-	-	TRBJ2-3	CASRRSGAADTQYF	TGTGCCAGCCGGAGATCAGGGGCTGCAGATACGCAGTATTTT
17	TRBV7-9	-	-	TRBJ2-7	CASSLSVAGLSSYEQYF	TGTGCCAGCAGCTTAAGTGTCGCGGGACTCTCATCCTACGAGCAGTACTTC
15	TRBV10-3	TRBD1	-	TRBJ1-5	CAIRNTGAGNQPQHF	TGTGCCATCAGGAATACAGGGGCGGGCAATCAGCCCCAGCATTTT
14	TRBV7-9	-	-	TRBJ2-1	CASSRFQGINEQFF	TGTGCCAGCAGCCGCTTTCAGGGCATCAATGAGCAGTTCTTC
13	TRBV6-2/TRBV6-3	-	few	TRBJ1-6	CASNRGPEYPLHF	TGTGCCAGCAACCGGGGCCCCGAATACCCCCTCCACTTT
16	TRBV4-2	TRBD2	few	TRBJ2-1	CASSQGSGLAGSEQFF	TGTGCCAGCAGCCAAGGCTCGGGACTAGCGGGGAGTGAGCAGTTCTTC
13	TRBV10-3	TRBD1	many	TRBJ1-1	CASTTGRDTEAFF	TGTGCCAGTACGACAGGGAGGGACACTGAAGCTTTCTTT
17	TRBV15	TRBD2	many	TRBJ2-1	CATSKTSGRIEFHEQFF	TGTGCCACCAGCAAGACTAGCGGGAGGATAGAGTTTCATGAGCAGTTCTTC
14	TRBV12-3/TRBV12-4	-	-	TRBJ1-5	CASSSHSNLQPQHF	TGTGCCAGCAGTTCCCACAGTAATCTTCAGCCCCAGCATTTT
16	TRBV7-2	TRBD1	few	TRBJ2-3	CASSSGRTGSTDTQYF	TGTGCCAGCAGCTCAGGCCGGACAGGGAGCACAGATACGCAGTATTTT
14	TRBV5-6	-	many	TRBJ2-7	CASSLGQRSYEQYF	TGTGCCAGCAGCTTAGGTCAGCGTTCCTACGAGCAGTACTTC
16	TRBV5-1	TRBD2	few	TRBJ2-3	CASSPNSGRPTDTQYF	TGCGCCAGCAGCCCGAACAGCGGGAGGCCAACAGATACGCAGTATTTT
13	TRBV28	-	many	TRBJ2-7	CASSLRAPYEQYF	TGTGCCAGCAGTCTCCGGGCCCCCTACGAGCAGTACTTC
14	TRBV30	TRBD2	-	TRBJ2-5	CAWSVGLAGETQYF	TGTGCCTGGAGTGTAGGACTAGCGGGAGAGACCCAGTACTTC
16	TRBV6-1	TRBD2	-	TRBJ2-1	CASSERAGGPPREQFF	TGTGCCAGCAGTGAACGAGCGGGGGGGCCTCCTCGTGAGCAGTTCTTC
16	TRBV7-2	-	-	TRBJ2-6	CASSPSGARGANVLTF	TGTGCCAGCAGCCCCTCGGGGGCGCGAGGGGCCAACGTCCTGACTTTC
15	TRBV4-3	-	-	TRBJ2-7	CASSHSAQGSYEQYF	TGCGCCAGCAGCCATTCAGCACAGGGTTCCTACGAGCAGTACTTC
14	TRBV4-3	-	few	TRBJ1-5	CASSPPDRIQPQHF	TGCGCCAGCAGCCCCCCTGACAGGATTCAGCCCCAGCATTTT
20	TRBV27	-	-	TRBJ2-2	CASTLGMEFAQEANTGELFF	TGTGCCAGCACCCTCGGGATGGAATTCGCTCAAGAGGCTAACACCGGGGAGCTGTTTTTT
15	TRBV6-1	TRBD2	few	TRBJ2-5	CASSGTSGTVETQYF	TGTGCCAGCAGTGGGACTAGCGGGACAGTAGAGACCCAGTACTTC
18	TRBV3-1	TRBD2	-	TRBJ2-7	CASRFRTQGREAPYEQYF	TGTGCCAGCAGGTTCCGGACACAAGGACGGGAGGCCCCCTACGAGCAGTACTTC
14	TRBV29-1	TRBD2	few	TRBJ2-7	CSVGGGLNTYEQYF	TGCAGCGTTGGGGGGGGACTGAACACCTACGAGCAGTACTTC
16	TRBV11-2	-	many	TRBJ2-3	CASSQSGTENTDTQYF	TGTGCCAGCAGTCAGTCGGGGACGGAAAACACAGATACGCAGTATTTT
14	TRBV19	-	many	TRBJ2-7	CASKRGPSSYEQYF	TGTGCCAGCAAAAGGGGCCCTAGCTCCTACGAGCAGTACTTC
16	TRBV6-5	TRBD2	few	TRBJ2-3	CASSYSSGVGTDTQYF	TGTGCCAGCAGTTACTCAAGCGGGGTGGGCACAGATACGCAGTATTTT
16	TRBV6-5	TRBD1	-	TRBJ1-5	CASSYGSGTGYQPQHF	TGTGCCAGCAGTTACGGGTCGGGGACAGGGTACCAGCCCCAGCATTTT
15	TRBV5-1	TRBD1	few	TRBJ2-7	CASSLVGQGSGEQYF	TGCGCCAGCAGCTTGGTTGGACAGGGATCGGGCGAGCAGTACTTC
14	TRBV3-1	-	-	TRBJ2-3	CATKPRGQTDTQYF	TGTGCCACCAAACCGCGGGGGCAAACAGATACGCAGTATTTT
12	TRBV29-1	-	-	TRBJ2-5	CSVHRGGETQYF	TGCAGCGTTCACAGAGGGGGGGAGACCCAGTACTTC
19	TRBV30	TRBD2	few	TRBJ2-5	CAWSVSSGGQRRAQETQYF	TGTGCCTGGAGTGTGAGTAGCGGGGGTCAACGAAGGGCCCAAGAGACCCAGTACTTC
17	TRBV4-3	TRBD2	-	TRBJ2-1	CASTAKIAGGSYNEQFF	TGCGCCAGCACAGCCAAGATAGCGGGAGGATCCTACAATGAGCAGTTCTTC
11	TRBV12-3/TRBV12-4	-	few	TRBJ2-1	CASSLGRGEFF	TGTGCCAGCAGTCTCGGCCGCGGGGAGTTCTTC
17	TRBV5-6	-	-	TRBJ1-1	CASSLAGTGPGRTEAFF	TGTGCCAGCAGCTTGGCGGGAACTGGGCCAGGTCGGACTGAAGCTTTCTTT
13	TRBV7-2	-	-	TRBJ2-7	CASRPTDDYEQYF	TGTGCCAGCAGGCCGACAGACGACTACGAGCAGTACTTC
17	TRBV27	TRBD2	-	TRBJ2-5	CASSLGIAGGPRETQYF	TGTGCCAGCAGTTTGGGGATAGCGGGAGGGCCACGGGAGACCCAGTACTTC
15	TRBV5-4	TRBD2	-	TRBJ2-3	CASRASGGASDTQYF	TGTGCCAGCAGGGCTAGCGGGGGGGCCTCAGATACGCAGTATTTT
16	TRBV27	TRBD2	few	TRBJ2-5	CASSFAWGGIQETQYF	TGTGCCAGCAGTTTCGCCTGGGGGGGTATACAAGAGACCCAGTACTTC
16	TRBV24-1	TRBD2	few	TRBJ2-1	CATSPSGRSSYNEQFF	TGTGCCACCAGCCCCAGCGGGAGGAGCTCCTACAATGAGCAGTTCTTC
14	TRBV12-3/TRBV12-4	-	few	TRBJ2-2	CASSVLGNTGELFF	TGTGCCAGCAGTGTTCTAGGGAACACCGGGGAGCTGTTTTTT
15	TRBV20-1	TRBD2	few	TRBJ2-7	CSARKELAAFYEQYF	TGCAGTGCTAGAAAGGAACTAGCGGCCTTTTACGAGCAGTACTTC
11	TRBV19	-	-	TRBJ2-1	CASSTLGEQFF	TGTGCCAGTAGTACCTTGGGCGAGCAGTTCTTC